The next 31 T cell receptor beta chains were all read from a single sample in a study of blood T cell repertoires in COVID-19. TCRdb's copy holds only in-frame clones and misses some; the assay was immunoSEQ multiplex PCR. The sample contains 100,000 or so clones, about 80% of which appear only once. Material for sequencing was peripheral blood. The receptors derive from a human donor in a cohort sampled during active COVID-19.

The gene calls are TRBV11-2 and TRBJ2-1; 9 bases are shared with TRBD1. V lost 2 bases to trimming and J lost 1 base; unmatched junction nucleotides: 6. From germline, CDR1 is SGHAT and CDR2 FQNNGV. The CDR3 totals 17 residues. The CDR3 DNA reads TGTGCCAGCAGCTTATATAAAGGGACAGGGTCCTACAATGAGCAGTTCTTC. Its translation is CASSLYKGTGSYNEQFF.

This clone has ten or more counts. J is TRBJ2-7 and V is TRBV9; D perhaps matches TRBD2 (5 bases). Looked up from germline, CDR1 is SGDLS and CDR2 is YYNGEE. The CDR3 loop spans 12 amino acids. V lost 0 bases to trimming and J lost 6 bases, with 7 bases between them. The CDR3 nucleotides read TGTGCCAGCAGCGTAGGAGGGCCCGAGCAGTACTTC. Protein product: CASSVGGPEQYF.

The chain joins TRBV29-1 to TRBJ1-1, with D possibly TRBD1 on 6 matching bases. The V end lost 7 bases, the J end lost 5 bases, and 26 bases lay between the germline ends. Germline CDR1 and CDR2: SQVTM and ANQGSEA. This CDR3 region has 16 residues. The CDR3 protein is CSGLPTGGGRRTEAFF. The CDR3, as DNA: TGCAGCGGTCTTCCTACCGGGGGCGGGAGGAGGACTGAAGCTTTCTTT.

This chain links TRBV28 with TRBJ2-6, with D unclear. Trimming pared 8 bases from V and 1 base from J, leaving 6 bases between. The CDR3 runs to 13 residues. The V gene's germline CDR1 is MDHEN and CDR2 SYDVKM. In nucleotides, the CDR3 is TGTGCCAGCCAGATTTCTGGGGCCAACGTCCTGACTTTC. Amino acid sequence: CASQISGANVLTF.

The chain couples TRBV19 to TRBJ1-5, with 9 bases matching TRBD1. The ends lost 6 bases at V and 3 bases at J; junction bases unmatched: 3. Germline V gene lookup returns CDR1 LNHDA and CDR2 SQIVND (reference sequence). The CDR3 totals 14 residues. CDR3 bases: TGTGCCAGTAGGGGACAGGGTAACAATCAGCCCCAGCATTTT. Translation: CASRGQGNNQPQHF.

This clone appeared a few times. V and J are TRBV28 and TRBJ1-3; weak D call: TRBD1 (6 bases). From germline, CDR1 is MDHEN and CDR2 SYDVKM. The CDR3 consists of 15 residues. V was trimmed by 3 bases and J by 4 bases, leaving 13 bases between them. The CDR3 sequence: CASSFQGTQGNTIYF. DNA of the CDR3: TGTGCCAGCAGTTTCCAGGGGACGCAAGGAAACACCATATATTTT.

This clone has more than one count but fewer than ten. The rearrangement joins TRBV12-5 to TRBJ1-5; possibly TRBD1 for D (6 bases). The V end was cut by 8 bases, the J end by 4 bases, with 15 bases between. The CDR3 spans 14 residues. Germline loops: CDR1 LGHNT, CDR2 FRNRAP. The CDR3 loop reads CASPRGGGNQPQHF. CDR3 sequence (DNA): TGTGCTAGTCCTCGGGGGGGCGGGAATCAGCCCCAGCATTTT.

The gene calls are TRBV11-2 and TRBJ1-6; 11 bases are a match to TRBD1. The germline V gene encodes CDR1 SGHAT and CDR2 FQNNGV. The CDR3 extends over 15 amino acids. With 4 bases clipped from V and 10 bases from J, the junction kept 6 bases outside the gene matches. The CDR3, as DNA: TGTGCCAGCAGCTCACCCGGGACAGGGGGGTCACCCCTCCACTTT. Translating it yields CASSSPGTGGSPLHF.

This clone has only one observation. V usage is TRBV15 and J usage is TRBJ2-7; D gene uncertain. The germline V and J ends were trimmed by 1 base and 0 bases, with 7 bases remaining between them. From germline, CDR1 is LNHNV and CDR2 YYDKDF (reference sequence). The CDR3 is made up of 14 amino acids. Here the CDR3 reads CATSRGRSSYEQYF. The CDR3 DNA reads TGTGCCACCAGCAGAGGCCGGAGCTCCTACGAGCAGTACTTC.

The CDR3 DNA reads as TGCGCCAGCAGCGTTAGCAGGGAGAACACTGAAGCTTTCTTT. It is translated as CASSVSRENTEAFF. V usage is TRBV23-1 and J usage is TRBJ1-1; weak D call: TRBD1 (5 bases). TRBV23-1 is designated an ORF whose function remains uncertain. The CDR3 spans 14 residues. V dropped 6 bases and J dropped 1 base, with 12 bases sitting between them.

The CDR3: CASSLDAGANTEAFF. The CDR3 DNA follows: TGTGCCAGCAGCTTAGATGCAGGGGCGAACACTGAAGCTTTCTTT. The V and J genes are TRBV7-8 and TRBJ1-1; a possible D gene is TRBD1 (6 bases). From germline, CDR1 is SGHVS and CDR2 FQNEAQ. The CDR3 length is 15 residues. The V gene lost 1 base and the J gene lost 1 base, with 10 bases spanning the gap.

This clone appeared once. This rearrangement joins TRBV6-5 to TRBJ1-3; 7 nucleotides align to TRBD1. Trimming took 6 bases from V and 0 from J; bases not matched to a gene: 2. The V gene's germline CDR1 is MNHEY and CDR2 SVGAGI. CDR3 length: 14 residues. The CDR3 coding sequence is TGTGCCAGCAGCCCAGGGGGCTCTGGAAACACCATATATTTT. This codes for CASSPGGSGNTIYF.

This rearrangement joins TRBV18 to TRBJ1-1; D remains unclear. V dropped 2 bases and J dropped 0 bases, with 7 bases sitting between them. CDR1 and CDR2 (germline): KGHSH, LQKENI. The CDR3 runs 14 residues. The CDR3 DNA is TGTGCCAGCTCACCAGGCAGTATGAACACTGAAGCTTTCTTT. Translation gives CASSPGSMNTEAFF.

The V call is TRBV6-5, the J call TRBJ2-3; D might be TRBD2 (5 bases). Trimming took off 7 bases at V and 5 bases at J, with 13 bases between the two ends. The CDR3 loop spans 13 amino acids. Germline V CDR1 and CDR2: MNHEY, SVGAGI. The CDR3 DNA is TGTGCCAGCACAGAGGGCCGGGGAGATACGCAGTATTTT. Translation gives CASTEGRGDTQYF.

This chain joins TRBV5-1 and TRBJ2-5; possible D gene TRBD2, 5 bases. The ends were cut back, 5 bases at V and 2 bases at J, with 13 bases in the middle. This CDR3 has 14 residues. Germline V gene sequence: CDR1 SGHRS, CDR2 YFSETQ. The CDR3 region is CASRSIRGQETQYF. CDR3 bases: TGCGCCAGCAGATCGATCCGGGGACAAGAGACCCAGTACTTC.

The DNA of the CDR3 is TGTGCCAGCAGTTCCTCCGGGACACCTGTAACATTCGAGCAGTACTTC. This gives the protein CASSSSGTPVTFEQYF. The rearrangement joins TRBV27 to TRBJ2-7, with D possibly being TRBD1 (6 bases). CDR1 is MNHEY and CDR2 is SMNVEV in the germline V gene (reference sequence). This CDR3 region has 16 residues. The V end lost 4 bases, the J end lost 6 bases, and 22 bases lay between the germline ends.

The rearrangement joins TRBV28 to TRBJ2-1; 7 nucleotides align to TRBD1. Germline CDR1 is MDHEN and CDR2 is SYDVKM. The CDR3 extends over 14 amino acids. V was clipped by 6 bases and J by 7 bases; unmatched bases: 9. The CDR3 DNA is TGTGCCAGCAGGCAACTAGGGGGCATAAATGAGCAGTTCTTC. It translates to CASRQLGGINEQFF.

This rearrangement joins TRBV7-9 to TRBJ1-1; D call uncertain. Germline V lookup: CDR1 SEHNR, CDR2 FQNEAQ (reference sequence). Trimming took 5 bases from V and 10 from J, leaving 14 bases between them. The CDR3 contains 12 residues. For the CDR3, the DNA is TGTGCCAGCAGCCCTACGGTCTTTTCAGCTTTCTTT. Its translation is CASSPTVFSAFF.

This clone was seen more than once but under ten times. The chain employs TRBV30 and TRBJ1-5; D may be TRBD1 (6 bases). This CDR3 spans 14 amino acids. Deletions cut 2 bases from V and 5 bases from J, with 13 bases between. Germline V gene data show CDR1 as GTSNPN and CDR2 as SVGIG (reference sequence). CDR3: CAWSHGTPDQPQHF. Written as DNA, the CDR3 is TGTGCCTGGAGTCACGGGACACCGGATCAGCCCCAGCATTTT.

Only a few counts were recorded for this clone. The chain is built from TRBV18 and TRBJ1-1, with 9 bases matching TRBD1. V trimming: 1 base; J trimming: 4 bases; junction bases outside the gene matches: 4. Germline V gene data show CDR1 as KGHSH and CDR2 as LQKENI. The CDR3 totals 15 residues. CDR3 nucleotide sequence: TGTGCCAGCTCACCACACAGGGGGCGCAGCACTGAAGCTTTCTTT. Translated, it gives CASSPHRGRSTEAFF.

The CDR3 nucleotides read TGCGCCAGCAGCTTGCGATCCGGGACAGGCTACTACGAGCAGTACTTC. As protein: CASSLRSGTGYYEQYF. The chain recombines TRBV5-1 with TRBJ2-7; 8 bases align to TRBD1. CDR3 length: 16 residues. V shed 1 base and J 3 bases; nucleotides not matched to a gene: 9. CDR1 SGHRS and CDR2 YFSETQ come from the germline V gene.

This CDR3 is CASSRTGNSNQPQHF. The CDR3 nucleotides read TGTGCCAGCAGCCGGACAGGGAATAGCAATCAGCCCCAGCATTTT. This chain connects TRBV7-2 to TRBJ1-5; TRBD1 matches at 8 bases. Germline values: CDR1 SGHTA, CDR2 FQGNSA. J gave up 0 bases and V 5 bases, and 3 bases lay outside the gene matches. The CDR3 sequence is 15 residues long.

This rearrangement joins TRBV7-3 to TRBJ1-1; 7 nucleotides align to TRBD1. This CDR3 spans 13 amino acids. V was clipped by 3 bases and J by 4 bases; unmatched bases: 2. Germline V gives CDR1 SGHTA, CDR2 FQGTGA. The CDR3 nucleotides read TGTGCCAGCAGCTTTCAGGGGGGCACTGAAGCTTTCTTT. It yields the protein CASSFQGGTEAFF. Based on the CDR3 plus reference TRBV7-3 and TRBJ1-1, the full variable domain is GAGVSQTPSNKVTEKGKYVELRCDPISGHTALYWYRQSLGQGPEFLIYFQGTGAADDSGLPNDRFFAVRPEGSVSTLKIQRTERGDSAVYLCASSFQGGTEAFFGQGTRLTVV.

The genes are TRBV3-1 (or the pseudogene TRBV3-2) and TRBJ2-7; possibly TRBD2 for D (5 bases). Germline assignment: CDR1 LGHDT and CDR2 YNNKEL (reference sequence). The V end was cut by 5 bases, the J end by 6 bases, with 17 bases between. This CDR3 has 14 amino acids. In DNA form, the CDR3 reads TGTGCCAGCAGCACCGGACTGACCAAGGGCGAGCAGTACTTC. Its translation: CASSTGLTKGEQYF.

This sequence joins TRBV19 and TRBJ1-2; TRBD1 might be the D (6 bases). Germline V gene lookup returns CDR1 LNHDA and CDR2 SQIVND (reference sequence). This CDR3 is built from 14 residues. V was pared by 1 base and J by 3 bases, with 9 bases between. The CDR3 loop reads CASSIGAGDYGYTF. In nucleotides, the CDR3 is TGTGCCAGTAGTATAGGGGCAGGGGACTATGGCTACACCTTC.

The chain uses TRBV25-1 and TRBJ2-3, with a tentative D call TRBD2 (5 bases). The CDR3 is 16 amino acids. Trimming pared 6 bases from V and 2 bases from J, leaving 18 bases between. The germline V gene encodes CDR1 MGHDK and CDR2 SYGVNS. The CDR3 coding sequence is TGTGCCAGCAGCCTGTTCGGAGCTAGCTCCACAGATACGCAGTATTTT. It yields the protein CASSLFGASSTDTQYF.

This clone was detected once. J is TRBJ2-7 and V is TRBV5-1, with D possibly being TRBD1 (5 bases). CDR3 length: 13 amino acids. The V end lost 0 bases, the J end lost 2 bases, and 6 bases lay between the germline ends. Germline lookup yields CDR1 SGHRS and CDR2 YFSETQ. The DNA of the CDR3 is TGCGCCAGCAGCTTGGGGGGCCCCTACGAGCAGTACTTC. Translation gives CASSLGGPYEQYF.

This chain links TRBV3-1 (or the pseudogene TRBV3-2) with TRBJ2-7, with D possibly being TRBD2 (5 bases). V was cut by 4 bases and J by 4 bases, with 17 bases left in between. The CDR3 contains 15 residues. The V gene's germline CDR1 is LGHDT and CDR2 YNNKEL (reference sequence). This CDR3 is CASSRTPNGVYEQYF. The CDR3 DNA reads TGTGCCAGCAGCCGCACGCCCAACGGGGTATACGAGCAGTACTTC.

The V and J genes are TRBV7-9 and TRBJ1-6; 7 nucleotides match TRBD1. CDR3 size: 15 residues. The V gene end was trimmed by 5 bases and the J gene end by 5 bases; junction bases not matched to a gene: 6. Germline V gene lookup returns CDR1 SEHNR and CDR2 FQNEAQ (reference sequence). The CDR3 reads CASSLGGVNNSPLHF. In DNA, the CDR3 is TGTGCCAGCAGCCTAGGGGGCGTCAATAATTCACCCCTCCACTTT.

This sequence joins TRBV18 and TRBJ1-1; 9 bases are shared with TRBD1. The CDR3 loop spans 15 amino acids. Looked up from germline, CDR1 is KGHSH and CDR2 is LQKENI. The J segment lost 4 bases and the V segment lost 4 bases, leaving 7 bases of the junction unmatched. CDR3 residues: CASSLQGARSTEAFF. In DNA form, the CDR3 reads TGTGCCAGCTCACTACAGGGGGCGAGGAGCACTGAAGCTTTCTTT.

This clone was seen more than once but under ten times. The CDR3 protein is CASSQVQDRYEQYF. DNA for the CDR3: TGCGCCAGCAGCCAAGTTCAGGATAGATACGAGCAGTACTTC. The chain joins TRBV4-1 to TRBJ2-7; no clear D. This CDR3 is 14 amino acids long. In germline, CDR1 is MGHRA, CDR2 YSYEKL. The V end was cut by 1 base, the J end by 4 bases, with 11 bases between.